This paragraph reports one T cell receptor beta chain. Its antigen is unidentified. The length of the CDR3 is 17 residues. Germline V CDR1 and CDR2: SGHNT, YYREEE (reference sequence). V shed 3 bases, J shed 3 bases, and the junction held 9 bases outside the gene matches. This entry is derived from a study of CD39 and CD103 CD8 tumor-infiltrating T cells. Points from the study as a whole: DN TIL clonotypes largely overlapped peripheral memory CD8 repertoires, unlike DP. Top 30 DP CD8 TIL clonotypes covered about 50-90% of repertoire.

Using immunoSEQ multiplex PCR, the repertoire was profiled, and TCRdb retains in-frame clones only, with some absent. The profile shows around 7,700 clones, around 66% of them singletons. For tumor-infiltrating lymphocytes, EpCAM beads were added to negative-selection T-cell enrichment of thawed cells. CCR7 was ignored; memory CD8 cells were sorted as CD8+CD4-CD45RA-. The sample taken for sequencing was CD8+ T cells sorted from blood. Sample subset: total memory CD8 T cells (CD45RA-CCR7+/-) from blood or uninvolved lymph node. The sequence was collected from a human donor with head and neck squamous cell carcinoma. V gene TRBV5-4 combines with J gene TRBJ2-7; the match to TRBD2 covers 13 bases. CDR3 region: CASSSGLAGMGGYEQYF. The CDR3, as DNA: TGTGCCAGCAGCTCGGGACTAGCGGGAATGGGGGGCTACGAGCAGTACTTC.